Below, 26 T cell receptor beta chains from the same sample are listed, as sequenced in a study of shared clonotypes between healthy human individuals. TCRdb keeps only in-frame clones here, not all; method: immunoSEQ multiplex PCR. The sample includes 2.3 million or so clones, over 90% of them seen just once. The sample comprised naive CD4+ T cells from PBMCs. Sample subset: CD45RA+ positively selected. These receptors were collected from a man between 18 and 35 years old in good health. Some clones in this sample may be carry-over from other donors' samples.

CDR3: CAIGGTSGIVADTQYF. The DNA for the CDR3 is TGTGCCATCGGAGGGACTAGCGGGATTGTGGCAGATACGCAGTATTTT. V and J are TRBV10-3 and TRBJ2-3, with 13 positions matching TRBD2. Trimming cost V 8 bases and J 4 bases; bases outside gene matches: 9. Germline V gene lookup returns CDR1 ENHRY and CDR2 SYGVKD. This CDR3 is 16 amino acids long.

The chain recombines TRBV9 with TRBJ2-3; D gene unclear. Germline-derived CDR1 and CDR2 are SGDLS and YYNGEE. The length of the CDR3 is 15 residues. The germline V and J ends were trimmed by 2 bases and 2 bases, with 12 bases remaining between them. The CDR3 DNA reads as TGTGCCAGCAGCGTTACACTAAAATTCACAGATACGCAGTATTTT. Translated: CASSVTLKFTDTQYF.

The chain combines TRBV5-4 with TRBJ1-2; the D gene is possibly TRBD1 (6 bases). The CDR3 contains 15 residues. The germline CDR1 and CDR2 sequences are SGHNT and YYREEE (reference sequence). With 1 base removed from V and 4 bases from J, the gap between germline ends came to 14 bases. The CDR3 nucleotides are TGTGCCAGCAGCTTGATTCAGGGGAGTGGCTATGGCTACACCTTC. Amino acids: CASSLIQGSGYGYTF.

This chain connects TRBV25-1 to TRBJ2-7; D possibly corresponds to TRBD2 (6 bases). Trimming took off 2 bases at V and 3 bases at J, with 11 bases between the two ends. The CDR3 is 14 amino acids. Germline V gene data show CDR1 as MGHDK and CDR2 as SYGVNS. The CDR3 loop reads CASSETGGVYEQYF. The DNA of the CDR3 is TGTGCCAGCAGTGAAACCGGGGGAGTCTACGAGCAGTACTTC.

This clone was detected once. The V call is TRBV19, the J call TRBJ2-7; possibly TRBD1 or TRBD2 for D (5 bases each). Trimming took 5 bases from V and 3 from J, leaving 14 bases between them. Looked up from germline, CDR1 is LNHDA and CDR2 is SQIVND (reference sequence). The CDR3 totals 14 residues. CDR3 bases: TGTGCCAGTAGTTTCCGGGACGGCTACTACGAGCAGTACTTC. Protein product: CASSFRDGYYEQYF.

Points on this clone: Other DNA sequences in this sample translate to the same CDR3. The chain carries TRBV29-1 and TRBJ1-3; D is undetermined. Germline V CDR1 and CDR2: SQVTM, ANQGSEA. V dropped 4 bases and J dropped 0 bases, with 4 bases sitting between them. The CDR3 runs 12 residues. The CDR3 DNA follows: TGCAGCGTTGGGCCCTCTGGAAACACCATATATTTT. Its protein is CSVGPSGNTIYF.

V usage is TRBV2 and J usage is TRBJ1-5, with a weak D call TRBD1 (5 bases). CDR3 length: 14 residues. Per germline, CDR1 SNHLY and CDR2 FYNNEI. V lost 6 bases and J 1 base, leaving 10 bases between the germline ends. In DNA, the CDR3 is TGTGCCAGCAGAAGCAGGGTAAGCAATCAGCCCCAGCATTTT. Protein sequence: CASRSRVSNQPQHF.

This clone turned up a few times. V usage is TRBV28 and J usage is TRBJ1-6; no firm D call. The CDR3 has 12 residues. Looked up from germline, CDR1 is MDHEN and CDR2 is SYDVKM. Trimming removed 8 bases at V and 7 bases at J, with 9 bases between. The CDR3 region has the DNA TGTGCCAGCGCTGACGGGAATTCACCCCTCCACTTT. Translation: CASADGNSPLHF. The full variable domain, its missing parts supplied by reference TRBV28 and TRBJ1-6, is DVKVTQSSRYLVKRTGEKVFLECVQDMDHENMFWYRQDPGLGLRLIYFSYDVKMKEKGDIPEGYSVSREKKERFSLILESASTNQTSMYLCASADGNSPLHFGNGTRLTVT.

The chain combines TRBV14 with TRBJ2-1; 8 bases line up with TRBD2. This CDR3 has 16 residues. With V trimmed by 0 bases and J by 6 bases, 7 bases remained unmatched. CDR1 and CDR2 from the germline V gene are SGHDN and FVKESK. CDR3: CASSQDSGTRSNEQFF. CDR3 sequence (DNA): TGTGCCAGCAGCCAAGATAGCGGGACCAGGTCCAATGAGCAGTTCTTC.

The chain recombines TRBV7-2 with TRBJ1-2; 10 nucleotides match TRBD1. The V gene end was trimmed by 1 base and the J gene end by 7 bases; junction bases not matched to a gene: 6. CDR1 is SGHTA and CDR2 is FQGNSA in the germline V gene. The CDR3 covers 15 residues. CDR3 DNA: TGTGCCAGCAGCTTAGAGGGGACAGGGGTTGGTGGCTACACCTTC. Residues: CASSLEGTGVGGYTF.

On this clone: This sample includes further DNA sequences coding for the same CDR3. The gene calls are TRBV5-1 and TRBJ2-5, with 7 bases matching TRBD1. CDR3 size: 14 residues. Unmatched junction bases numbered 1, after V lost 0 bases and J lost 2 bases. Per germline, CDR1 SGHRS and CDR2 YFSETQ. CDR3 loop: CASSLGQGQETQYF. Here the CDR3 DNA reads TGCGCCAGCAGCTTGGGACAGGGTCAAGAGACCCAGTACTTC.

The rearrangement uses TRBV7-2 and TRBJ1-2; the D gene is possibly TRBD1 (5 bases). The CDR3 is 14 residues long. From germline, CDR1 is SGHTA and CDR2 FQGNSA. Trimming took off 5 bases at V and 8 bases at J, with 18 bases between the two ends. The CDR3 loop reads CASSLVPGTGGYTF. DNA for the CDR3: TGTGCCAGCAGCCTAGTCCCTGGGACCGGAGGCTACACCTTC.

V is TRBV13 and J is TRBJ2-5; TRBD1 matches 9 bases. Per the germline V gene, CDR1 is PRHDT and CDR2 is FYEKMQ (reference sequence). The CDR3 contains 15 residues. Unmatched junction bases numbered 5, after V lost 4 bases and J lost 2 bases. The CDR3 region has the DNA TGTGCCAGCAGCTCAGGACAGGGGCCTCAAGAGACCCAGTACTTC. Translating gives CASSSGQGPQETQYF.

This chain links TRBV19 with TRBJ1-5; the D is unclear. Germline V gene sequence: CDR1 LNHDA, CDR2 SQIVND (reference sequence). V shed 5 bases and J shed 0 bases, with 14 bases lying between them. This CDR3 region has 16 residues. The CDR3 sequence is CASSATSLDSNQPQHF. Written as DNA, the CDR3 is TGTGCCAGTAGTGCCACAAGCTTAGATAGCAATCAGCCCCAGCATTTT.

This clone was counted a single time. The same CDR3 arises from other DNA sequences in this sample as well. The chain employs TRBV30 and TRBJ2-6; no clear D. Germline CDR1 GTSNPN, CDR2 SVGIG (reference sequence). The CDR3 is made up of 13 amino acids. V lost 2 bases, J lost 2 bases, and 4 bases lay in between. CDR3 sequence reads: CAWSLPGANVLTF. For the CDR3, the DNA is TGTGCCTGGAGTCTCCCTGGGGCCAACGTCCTGACTTTC.

The chain carries TRBV7-2 and TRBJ2-7, with D possibly TRBD1 on 6 matching bases. With 5 bases removed from V and 2 bases from J, the gap between germline ends came to 10 bases. CDR3 size: 13 residues. Germline CDR1 is SGHTA and CDR2 is FQGNSA. CDR3 nucleotide sequence: TGTGCCAGCAGCCCAACAGGGACCTACGAGCAGTACTTC. Protein product: CASSPTGTYEQYF.

The rearrangement uses TRBV5-1 and TRBJ1-2; 9 bases align to TRBD1. Trimming removed 3 bases from V and 8 bases from J; junction bases left unmatched: 5. Per germline, CDR1 SGHRS and CDR2 YFSETQ. CDR3 size: 13 residues. The CDR3 is CASSSGQGGGYTF. The CDR3, as DNA: TGCGCCAGCAGCTCGGGACAGGGCGGGGGCTACACCTTC.

The rearrangement links TRBV30 to TRBJ1-3, with no clear D. CDR3 size: 15 residues. Germline V gene lookup returns CDR1 GTSNPN and CDR2 SVGIG (reference sequence). The germline V and J ends were trimmed by 2 bases and 2 bases, with 13 bases remaining between them. DNA for the CDR3: TGTGCCTGGAGTATCGCGAGTTTGGCTGGAAACACCATATATTTT. It is translated as CAWSIASLAGNTIYF.

The CDR3 nucleotides are TGTGCCTGGAGTTACCCCCACAAGAACACTGAAGCTTTCTTT. Translation gives CAWSYPHKNTEAFF. The chain has TRBV30 and TRBJ1-1, with no clear D. The V gene lost 2 bases and the J gene lost 1 base, with 11 bases spanning the gap. The CDR3 runs 14 residues. From germline, CDR1 is GTSNPN and CDR2 SVGIG (reference sequence).

V is TRBV7-2 and J is TRBJ1-1; 10 nucleotides align to TRBD1. The germline V gene encodes CDR1 SGHTA and CDR2 FQGNSA. CDR3 size: 15 residues. With V trimmed by 5 bases and J by 10 bases, 13 bases remained unmatched. The CDR3 loop reads CASSKARDRGGGAFF. The CDR3 bases are TGTGCCAGCAGCAAGGCCCGGGACAGGGGTGGTGGAGCTTTCTTT.

The chain carries TRBV7-9 and TRBJ2-1; 9 bases map to TRBD2. The CDR3 length is 17 residues. Losses at the gene ends were 1 base for V and 5 bases for J; bases not matched to a gene: 9. The V gene's germline CDR1 is SEHNR and CDR2 FQNEAQ (reference sequence). The CDR3 nucleotides are TGTGCCAGCAGCTTAGGCCGGAGCGGGAGGCAACACAATGAGCAGTTCTTC. This encodes CASSLGRSGRQHNEQFF.

The chain has TRBV6-5 and TRBJ2-1; D is perhaps TRBD1 or TRBD2 (5 bases each). Trimming shortened V by 6 bases and J by 2 bases, and 14 bases separated the two germline ends. CDR3 length: 15 amino acids. CDR1 and CDR2 (germline): MNHEY, SVGAGI. CDR3 region: CASRWGTATYNEQFF. CDR3 DNA: TGTGCCAGCAGATGGGGGACCGCGACCTACAATGAGCAGTTCTTC.

This chain links TRBV7-4 with TRBJ2-7, with no clear D. The CDR3 totals 11 residues. The V gene's germline CDR1 is SGHVT and CDR2 SQSDAQ. With 2 bases removed from V and 6 bases from J, the gap between germline ends came to 5 bases. CDR3 coding DNA: TGTGCCAGCAGCTTAAGCCGCGAGCAGTACTTC. Its protein product is CASSLSREQYF.

The chain links TRBV18 to TRBJ2-3; tentatively, D is TRBD1 or TRBD2 (5 bases each). Trimming removed 3 bases at V and 2 bases at J, with 15 bases between. This CDR3 is built from 16 residues. Per germline, CDR1 KGHSH and CDR2 LQKENI. The DNA of the CDR3 is TGTGCCAGCTCACCTAGGGACCTTCTCAACACAGATACGCAGTATTTT. Translated: CASSPRDLLNTDTQYF.

This clone was seen a single time. The chain uses TRBV30 and TRBJ1-2, with a possible D match to TRBD1 (5 bases). Between the trimmed V and J ends, which lost 4 bases and 0 bases, there was a span of 15 bases. This CDR3 region has 15 residues. Germline-derived CDR1 and CDR2 are GTSNPN and SVGIG (reference sequence). The chain's CDR3 is CAWIPSGAPNYGYTF. The DNA of the CDR3 is TGTGCCTGGATTCCTTCCGGGGCCCCTAACTATGGCTACACCTTC. The whole variable domain, filled in from reference TRBV30 and TRBJ1-2, reads SQTIHQWPATLVQPVGSPLSLECTVEGTSNPNLYWYRQAAGRGLQLLFYSVGIGQISSEVPQNLSASRPQDRQFILSSKKLLLSDSGFYLCAWIPSGAPNYGYTFGSGTRLTVV.

This chain joins TRBV5-8 and TRBJ1-5; D remains ambiguous. Trimming removed 0 bases from V and 4 bases from J, with 17 bases in between. Germline CDR1 SGHTS, CDR2 YDEGEE. CDR3 length: 17 residues. CDR3 in amino acids: CASSLAARRVGNQPQHF. The DNA for the CDR3 is TGTGCCAGCAGCTTGGCCGCCAGGCGAGTAGGGAATCAGCCCCAGCATTTT.